These 14 T cell receptor beta chains originate from one sample sequenced in a study of T cells after yellow fever vaccination (dated by TCRdb to the late 2010s). Library method: 5' RACE. Sequencing took place on an Illumina NovaSeq 6000. The public reads were reanalyzed by TCRdb: fastp trimming at Q25, MiXCR alignment, in-frame beta chains only. Identical CDR3 protein sequences are pooled into one entry, listed with their most common genes and DNA. This sample holds 340,000 or so distinct CDR3 sequences; approximately 13% were observed only once. The ten largest account for 2.5% to 3.5% of the sample. The sample's treatment or condition label is to be understood as: live attenuated yellow fever vaccine strain. The input for sequencing was CD4+ T cells sorted from PBMCs, taken 15 days after the yellow fever booster vaccination. These receptors originate from a young man who received the YFV17D yellow fever vaccine.

This clonotype occurred a few times. J is TRBJ2-3 and V is TRBV11-2; 12 nucleotides line up with TRBD2. V gave up 6 bases and J gave up 3 bases; unmatched junction bases: 4. CDR3 length: 15 amino acids. The germline gives CDR1 SGHAT, CDR2 FQNNGV. The CDR3 coding sequence is TGTGCCAGCAGTTGGACTAGCGGGGAGACAGATACGCAGTATTTT. Its protein product is CASSWTSGETDTQYF.

This clonotype has just a few counts. The V and J genes are TRBV7-3 and TRBJ2-1; 12 nucleotides agree with TRBD2. The CDR3 totals 16 residues. V shed 5 bases and J 4 bases; nucleotides not matched to a gene: 6. Germline V gene data show CDR1 as SGHTA and CDR2 as FQGTGA. CDR3 coding DNA: TGTGCCAGCAGCACCCGACTAGCGGGGGCGTACAATGAGCAGTTCTTC. Translated: CASSTRLAGAYNEQFF.

This clonotype turned up a few times. The CDR3 DNA reads as TGCGCCAGCGGACAGGGGGCACAAGAGACCCAGTACTTC. Its protein product is CASGQGAQETQYF. The J gene is TRBJ2-5, the V gene TRBV5-1, with TRBD1 identical over 11 bases. With V trimmed by 7 bases and J by 2 bases, 1 base remained unmatched. From germline, CDR1 is SGHRS and CDR2 YFSETQ. This CDR3 has 13 amino acids.

The rearrangement links TRBV7-3 to TRBJ1-1, with no clear D. V lost 0 bases, J lost 4 bases, and 6 bases lay in between. CDR3 length: 13 residues. Germline V gene lookup returns CDR1 SGHTA and CDR2 FQGTGA. CDR3 region: CASSLTGITEAFF. Written as DNA, the CDR3 is TGTGCCAGCAGCTTAACGGGGATCACTGAAGCTTTCTTT.

The chain carries TRBV18 and TRBJ1-2, with no clear D. The CDR3 contains 13 residues. V shed 3 bases and J shed 4 bases, with 9 bases lying between them. CDR1 and CDR2 (germline): KGHSH, LQKENI. In nucleotides, the CDR3 is TGTGCCAGCTCACCGGAGACCCTCTATGGCTACACCTTC. It is translated as CASSPETLYGYTF.

This clonotype was observed a few times. J is TRBJ1-2 and V is TRBV6-1, with 7 nucleotides matching TRBD1. CDR3 length: 13 amino acids. V trimming: 6 bases; J trimming: 3 bases; junction bases outside the gene matches: 4. CDR1 MNHNS and CDR2 SASEGT come from the germline V gene. CDR3 sequence: CASRGTAHYGYTF. The CDR3 DNA follows: TGTGCCAGCAGGGGGACAGCACACTATGGCTACACCTTC.

This clonotype was seen more than once but under ten times. V and J are TRBV10-2 and TRBJ1-5, with D hard to call. V lost 4 bases and J lost 4, with 11 bases in between. In germline, CDR1 is WSHSY, CDR2 SAAADI. There are 14 residues in the CDR3. The CDR3 region has the DNA TGCGCCAGCAGTGGAAACAGTTTGAATCAGCCCCAGCATTTT. Amino acid sequence: CASSGNSLNQPQHF.

The chain couples TRBV6-1 to TRBJ1-1; D may be TRBD1 (5 bases). The ends were cut back, 10 bases at V and 5 bases at J, with 20 bases in the middle. The CDR3 spans 14 residues. CDR1 and CDR2 from the germline V gene are MNHNS and SASEGT. The CDR3 loop is CANPTFYGGTEAFF. Written as DNA, the CDR3 is TGTGCCAACCCCACGTTCTACGGGGGTACTGAAGCTTTCTTT.

This clonotype has at least ten counts. The chain couples TRBV9 to TRBJ2-3; unclear D gene. CDR3 length: 16 amino acids. The V end lost 0 bases, the J end lost 8 bases, and 19 bases lay between the germline ends. The germline V gene has CDR1 SGDLS and CDR2 YYNGEE. CDR3 sequence reads: CASSVGAGPEMGTQYF. CDR3 coding DNA: TGTGCCAGCAGCGTAGGGGCAGGCCCCGAGATGGGTACGCAGTATTTT.

This clonotype has just a few counts. The V call is TRBV3-1, the J call TRBJ2-1; the match to TRBD2 covers 7 bases. Germline CDR1 and CDR2: LGHDT and YNNKEL (reference sequence). With V trimmed by 4 bases and J by 15 bases, 9 bases remained unmatched. CDR3 size: 12 residues. The CDR3 spells CASSRVTSEWFF. DNA for the CDR3: TGTGCCAGCAGCCGCGTCACTAGCGAGTGGTTCTTC.

This clonotype has just a few counts. The chain uses TRBV12-3 or TRBV12-4 and TRBJ2-5, with unresolved D. The germline V and J ends were trimmed by 6 bases and 5 bases, with 16 bases remaining between them. The CDR3 has 14 residues. CDR3 DNA sequence: TGTGCCAGCAGCCACCCCCCCCAAATGGAGACCCAGTACTTC. Its protein is CASSHPPQMETQYF.

This clonotype was seen repeatedly, ten times or more. This chain uses TRBV27 with TRBJ2-6; D is possibly TRBD1 or TRBD2 (6 bases each). CDR3 length: 18 residues. Germline assignment: CDR1 MNHEY and CDR2 SMNVEV (reference sequence). Trimming stripped 0 bases from V and 0 bases from J, with 12 bases between. In DNA form, the CDR3 reads TGTGCCAGCAGTTTATCTCGGGGGCTTTCCTCTGGGGCCAACGTCCTGACTTTC. It encodes CASSLSRGLSSGANVLTF.

This clonotype occurred a few times. CDR3 nucleotides: TGTGCCAGCAGCTTATGGACGGGGGGCGAAGAGACCCAGTACTTC. Amino acid sequence: CASSLWTGGEETQYF. The chain employs TRBV7-6 and TRBJ2-5; perhaps TRBD2 as D (7 bases). The CDR3 runs to 15 residues. V was trimmed by 2 bases and J by 3 bases, leaving 13 bases between them. CDR1 is SGHVS and CDR2 is FNYEAQ in the germline V gene.

This clonotype was counted a few times. V is TRBV9 and J is TRBJ2-1; 13 nucleotides agree with TRBD2. CDR1 SGDLS and CDR2 YYNGEE come from the germline V gene. With V trimmed by 4 bases and J by 8 bases, 6 bases remained unmatched. This CDR3 spans 15 amino acids. CDR3 loop: CASSTSGGAVDEQFF. The DNA of the CDR3 is TGTGCCAGCAGCACTAGCGGGGGGGCCGTCGATGAGCAGTTCTTC.